This TCR beta chain originates from a study of neoadjuvant nivolumab and ipilimumab in lung cancer. General study findings and limits: Blood richness before therapy tracked richness in tumors resected after neoadjuvant therapy.

Method: immunoSEQ multiplex PCR; TCRdb's copy keeps in-frame clones and lacks some. The sample holds tens of thousands of clones, less than 95% seen once. CDR3 size: 14 residues. J lost 4 bases, V lost 5 bases, and 7 bases had no gene match. From germline, CDR1 is SEHNR and CDR2 FQNEAQ (reference sequence). Concerning this clone itself: Its antigen remains unidentified.

This sequence was found in an adult with non-small cell lung cancer. This chain links TRBV7-9 with TRBJ1-2, with 7 bases matching TRBD1. The specimen was peripheral blood, collected after neoadjuvant nivolumab, alone or with ipilimumab, at or shortly before surgery. CDR3 region: CASSPPGTVYGYTF. The CDR3 bases are TGTGCCAGCAGCCCACCCGGGACAGTCTATGGCTACACCTTC.